This paragraph reports one TCR beta chain. Antigen unknown. Clones were read by immunoSEQ multiplex PCR, and TCRdb kept only the in-frame ones, dropping some. Of millions of clones listed, roughly 95% were seen once; the top ten hold more than 0.1%. It was into CD45RA+ naive and CD45RA-negative memory subsets that the CD4+ cells were split. The sample is drawn from a study of shared clonotypes between healthy human individuals. Study-level points and caveats: Estimated richness values were generally larger in naive subsets than in memory subsets. A few donors had roughly 5.2% of their naive CD4 clonotypes in common. Lower generation probabilities were found for non-shared clonotypes than for those shared by all four donors.

This TCR was recovered from a man aged 18 to 30 in good health. Sequencing used naive CD4+ T cells sorted from blood. As for subset: CD45RA+ positively selected.

DNA of the CDR3: TGCGCCAGCAGCAGAAGCGGGACCTACCAAGAGACCCAGTACTTC. Translating it yields CASSRSGTYQETQYF. J is TRBJ2-5 and V is TRBV5-1, with 7 bases that match TRBD2. With V trimmed by 4 bases and J by 0 bases, 6 bases remained unmatched. This CDR3 contains 15 residues. Germline CDR1 is SGHRS and CDR2 is YFSETQ.